What follows is one TCR beta chain and its context. With the 5' RACE reads reprocessed, TCRdb shows one record per CDR3 protein and no DNA. This sample's clone table lists about 210,000 distinct CDR3 sequences. Per germline, CDR1 SGHRS and CDR2 YFSETQ. This CDR3 contains 14 residues. This record comes from a study of monozygotic twins with inflammatory bowel disease. This clonotype was obtained from a human donor with ulcerative colitis or Crohn's disease, or a healthy co-twin of an affected twin (not recorded which). Sequences were obtained from blood. The chain is built from TRBV5-1 and TRBJ2-1. The CDR3 loop reads CASSLGDSYNEQFF.